This record covers a single T cell receptor (beta chain). Per the germline V gene, CDR1 is ENHRY and CDR2 is SYGVKD. The CDR3 contains 13 residues. Trimming took 2 bases from V and 3 from J, leaving 7 bases between them. The record originates from a study of blood T cell repertoires in COVID-19. Study at large: Collection of acute and convalescent COVID-19 samples took place in the United States, Italy and Spain.

TCRdb's copy holds only in-frame clones and misses some; the assay was immunoSEQ multiplex PCR. The table lists tens of thousands of clones, around 90% of them singletons. The sequencing input was peripheral blood. The sequence came from a woman of 80 years or more with acute or convalescent COVID-19. The chain couples TRBV10-3 to TRBJ1-1; D call uncertain. The CDR3 loop reads CAISEARHTEAFF. CDR3 coding DNA: TGTGCCATCAGTGAGGCCAGGCACACTGAAGCTTTCTTT.